The 30 T cell receptor beta chains listed next were all sequenced from one sample in a study of Graves' ophthalmopathy and Graves' hyperthyroidism. RNA transcripts served as template for amplifying TCR beta CDR3 sequences. Investigators did first-round RT-PCR with HTBI primers, then second-round multiplex PCR. MiXCR, run by TCRdb on the multiplex PCR reads, gives a single entry per CDR3 protein. In the table there are almost 400,000 distinct CDR3 sequences, roughly 18% of which are singletons. Sequencing was performed on peripheral blood. Source of these receptors: a woman younger than 30 with Graves' ophthalmopathy.

This clonotype was recorded at least ten times. This sequence joins TRBV12-3 or TRBV12-4 and TRBJ1-1; 12 nucleotides match TRBD1. V shed 8 bases and J 7 bases; nucleotides not matched to a gene: 5. The CDR3 spans 13 residues. CDR3 residues: CASGDRGRGEAFF. For the CDR3, the DNA is TGTGCCAGCGGGGACAGGGGGCGCGGTGAAGCTTTCTTT.

This clonotype was detected only once. The chain employs TRBV12-3 or TRBV12-4 and TRBJ2-4, with 9 bases that match TRBD1. The CDR3 sequence is 17 residues long. The ends lost 5 bases at V and 6 bases at J; junction bases unmatched: 14. The CDR3 coding sequence is TGTGCCAGCAGTGCTCGAACTCCCGGGACAGGGAGAAACATTCAGTACTTC. This encodes CASSARTPGTGRNIQYF.

This clonotype was counted ten times or more. CDR3 coding DNA: TGTGCCAGCAGTCCAACAGGGTTCTACGAGCAGTACTTC. Translated: CASSPTGFYEQYF. The rearrangement joins TRBV28 to TRBJ2-7; D may be TRBD1 (6 bases). Germline loops: CDR1 MDHEN, CDR2 SYDVKM. Trimming shortened V by 5 bases and J by 3 bases, and 11 bases separated the two germline ends. The CDR3 contains 13 residues.

This clonotype was counted many times. The chain links TRBV29-1 to TRBJ1-2; D unresolved. The CDR3 is made up of 13 amino acids. V shed 0 bases and J shed 6 bases, with 11 bases lying between them. The V gene's germline CDR1 is SQVTM and CDR2 ANQGSEA. The chain's CDR3 is CSVEERAAHGYTF. CDR3 coding DNA: TGCAGCGTTGAAGAGAGGGCAGCTCATGGCTACACCTTC.

The chain is built from TRBV20-1 and TRBJ2-5; D is unresolved. There are 11 residues in the CDR3. CDR1 DFQATT and CDR2 SNEGSKA come from the germline V gene (reference sequence). V lost 7 bases to trimming and J lost 3 bases, with 9 bases between them. The chain's CDR3 is CSGAREETQYF. The CDR3 DNA follows: TGCAGTGGAGCACGAGAAGAGACCCAGTACTTC.

This clonotype was counted at least ten times. V and J are TRBV3-1 and TRBJ2-5, with a tentative D call TRBD1 (5 bases). Trimming took 5 bases from V and 5 from J, leaving 12 bases between them. Germline V gene sequence: CDR1 LGHDT, CDR2 YNNKEL (reference sequence). This CDR3 spans 13 amino acids. The CDR3 loop is CASSRNGAETQYF. Written as DNA, the CDR3 is TGTGCCAGCAGCAGGAATGGGGCGGAGACCCAGTACTTC.

This clonotype was recorded at least ten times. V is TRBV7-9 and J is TRBJ2-7; possibly TRBD1 for D (6 bases). Trimming left V 6 bases short and J 1 base short, with 10 bases between. The length of the CDR3 is 13 residues. Germline V gene sequence: CDR1 SEHNR, CDR2 FQNEAQ (reference sequence). CDR3 amino acids: CASSGQRSYEQYF. Here the CDR3 DNA reads TGTGCCAGCAGTGGACAGAGATCCTACGAGCAGTACTTC.

The sample holds many counts of this clonotype. CDR3 in amino acids: CASSSAPSGGDIQYF. The CDR3 DNA sequence: TGTGCCAGCAGTTCAGCCCCCTCCGGGGGGGACATTCAGTACTTC. The V and J genes are TRBV28 and TRBJ2-4; 8 nucleotides match TRBD2. CDR1 is MDHEN and CDR2 is SYDVKM in the germline V gene. The ends lost 4 bases at V and 8 bases at J; junction bases unmatched: 10. The CDR3 is 15 amino acids.

This clonotype was found many times. CDR3 residues: CASRESSVETQYF. For the CDR3, the DNA is TGTGCCAGCCGGGAATCGTCGGTGGAGACCCAGTACTTC. The V and J genes are TRBV11-2 and TRBJ2-5, with D tentatively TRBD2 (5 bases). Looked up from germline, CDR1 is SGHAT and CDR2 is FQNNGV. The CDR3 is made up of 13 amino acids. Trimming cost V 8 bases and J 5 bases, with 15 bases left between them.

This clonotype showed up many times. The chain has TRBV20-1 and TRBJ1-5; a possible D gene is TRBD1 (6 bases). CDR1 is DFQATT and CDR2 is SNEGSKA in the germline V gene (reference sequence). This CDR3 has 16 amino acids. V lost 1 base to trimming and J lost 2 bases, with 15 bases between them. The CDR3 loop reads CSARGDTRKGNQPQHF. The CDR3, as DNA: TGCAGTGCTAGAGGGGACACACGAAAGGGCAATCAGCCCCAGCATTTT.

The rearrangement uses TRBV3-1 and TRBJ1-5, with 7 bases that match TRBD1. J was trimmed by 4 bases and V by 0 bases; bases with no gene match: 6. Germline V gives CDR1 LGHDT, CDR2 YNNKEL (reference sequence). CDR3 length: 16 residues. In DNA form, the CDR3 reads TGTGCCAGCAGCCAAGACGGGACAGCAAGAAATCAGCCCCAGCATTTT. Its protein product is CASSQDGTARNQPQHF.

This clonotype was observed many times. The chain carries TRBV12-3 or TRBV12-4 and TRBJ2-5, with TRBD1 matching over 8 bases. The CDR3 is 13 residues long. The ends lost 7 bases at V and 5 bases at J; junction bases unmatched: 6. This CDR3 reads CASTPDRDETQYF. The CDR3, as DNA: TGTGCCAGCACCCCGGACAGGGATGAGACCCAGTACTTC.

The genes are TRBV12-3 or TRBV12-4 and TRBJ1-2; the D gene is possibly TRBD1 (6 bases). Trimming pared 0 bases from V and 3 bases from J, leaving 14 bases between. CDR3 length: 16 residues. CDR3 nucleotides: TGTGCCAGCAGTTTAGCTACAGGGCAGATTGACTATGGCTACACCTTC. This gives the protein CASSLATGQIDYGYTF.

This clonotype was detected ten times or more. The rearrangement links TRBV7-8 to TRBJ1-5; D is unclear. The germline V gene encodes CDR1 SGHVS and CDR2 FQNEAQ. The CDR3 loop spans 15 amino acids. With 6 bases removed from V and 7 bases from J, the gap between germline ends came to 19 bases. CDR3 nucleotide sequence: TGTGCCAGCAGATCTGGAGGAGCCCTGGGACAGCCCCAGCATTTT. It specifies CASRSGGALGQPQHF.

The rearrangement joins TRBV30 to TRBJ1-2; no firm D call. The germline V and J ends were trimmed by 2 bases and 4 bases, with 8 bases remaining between them. The germline gives CDR1 GTSNPN, CDR2 SVGIG (reference sequence). The CDR3 loop spans 12 amino acids. The CDR3 coding sequence is TGTGCCTGGAGTCAGGAAACCTATGGCTACACCTTC. Its translation is CAWSQETYGYTF.

The chain joins TRBV7-2 to TRBJ1-6; 7 nucleotides match TRBD1. Germline V gene data show CDR1 as SGHTA and CDR2 as FQGNSA. With 5 bases clipped from V and 14 bases from J, the junction kept 12 bases outside the gene matches. CDR3 size: 14 residues. CDR3 bases: TGTGCCAGCAGCCGCGGAGGGGGCGGACTATCCCTCCACTTT. Translated: CASSRGGGGLSLHF. Full variable domain (rest looked up from reference TRBV7-2 and TRBJ1-6): GAGVSQSPSNKVTEKGKDVELRCDPISGHTALYWYRQSLGQGLEFLIYFQGNSAPDKSGLPSDRFSAERTGGSVSTLTIQRTQQEDSAVYLCASSRGGGGLSLHFGNGTRLTVT.

This clonotype showed up many times. The V call is TRBV20-1, the J call TRBJ2-7; the match to TRBD1 covers 8 bases. This CDR3 contains 15 residues. The trim removed 0 bases at V and 1 base at J, leaving 5 bases unmatched. CDR1 is DFQATT, CDR2 SNEGSKA, per germline (reference sequence). CDR3 amino acids: CSARDMGTGSYEQYF. The CDR3 DNA is TGCAGTGCTAGAGATATGGGGACAGGATCCTACGAGCAGTACTTC.

This clonotype was observed many times. The chain joins TRBV20-1 to TRBJ1-6; 9 bases map to TRBD1. Germline CDR1 DFQATT, CDR2 SNEGSKA (reference sequence). The CDR3 is made up of 17 amino acids. The V gene end was trimmed by 4 bases and the J gene end by 7 bases; junction bases not matched to a gene: 14. The chain's CDR3 is CSANEFGTGRQNSPLHF. CDR3 DNA sequence: TGCAGTGCTAATGAATTCGGGACAGGGAGGCAAAATTCACCCCTCCACTTT.

This clonotype was recorded at least ten times. V and J are TRBV28 and TRBJ1-5; D gene uncertain. Trimming cost V 8 bases and J 4 bases, with 12 bases left between them. Per germline, CDR1 MDHEN and CDR2 SYDVKM. The CDR3 contains 13 residues. The CDR3 loop reads CASRSTENQPQHF. As DNA, the CDR3 is TGTGCCAGCCGCTCGACGGAGAATCAGCCCCAGCATTTT.

This rearrangement joins TRBV6-1 to TRBJ2-5, with TRBD2 matching 12 bases. J gave up 3 bases and V 4 bases, and 3 bases lay outside the gene matches. The CDR3 has 15 residues. Germline CDR1 MNHNS, CDR2 SASEGT. CDR3 amino acids: CASSGTSGNEETQYF. The CDR3 nucleotides are TGTGCCAGCAGTGGGACTAGCGGGAACGAAGAGACCCAGTACTTC.

At least ten counts were recorded for this clonotype. The chain employs TRBV3-1 and TRBJ2-2; D unresolved. The V gene lost 4 bases and the J gene lost 4 bases, with 10 bases spanning the gap. This CDR3 is 14 amino acids long. Germline V gene data show CDR1 as LGHDT and CDR2 as YNNKEL (reference sequence). The DNA for the CDR3 is TGTGCCAGCAGCCGAGCGACGGGCACCGGGGAGCTGTTTTTT. Amino acids: CASSRATGTGELFF.

This clonotype was counted at least ten times. This rearrangement joins TRBV7-8 to TRBJ1-6; 8 bases map to TRBD1. Germline V gene data show CDR1 as SGHVS and CDR2 as FQNEAQ. V was clipped by 1 base and J by 10 bases; unmatched bases: 12. This CDR3 is 17 amino acids long. CDR3 residues: CASSLVQGAAVQSPLHF. In nucleotides, the CDR3 is TGTGCCAGCAGCTTAGTTCAGGGGGCCGCGGTTCAATCACCCCTCCACTTT. Full variable domain (rest looked up from reference TRBV7-8 and TRBJ1-6): GAGVSQSPRYKVAKRGQDVALRCDPISGHVSLFWYQQALGQGPEFLTYFQNEAQLDKSGLPSDRFFAERPEGSVSTLKIQRTQQEDSAVYLCASSLVQGAAVQSPLHFGNGTRLTVT.

There are many counts of this clonotype. The chain is built from TRBV6-2 or TRBV6-3 and TRBJ1-5, with D uncertain. The CDR3 contains 15 residues. V lost 5 bases, J lost 4 bases, and 15 bases lay in between. Germline CDR1 and CDR2: MNHEY and SVGEGT. CDR3 amino acids: CASSNPSWVNQPQHF. The CDR3 DNA reads as TGTGCCAGCAGTAACCCCTCTTGGGTGAATCAGCCCCAGCATTTT.

This clonotype was observed many times. This chain connects TRBV27 to TRBJ2-7, with D perhaps being TRBD1 or TRBD2 (6 bases each). V lost 3 bases and J lost 9, with 15 bases in between. The germline gives CDR1 MNHEY, CDR2 SMNVEV (reference sequence). The length of the CDR3 is 13 residues. The CDR3 coding sequence is TGTGCCAGCAGTTTTGGGGGGCTAGCCGGGCAGTACTTC. This translates into CASSFGGLAGQYF.

This clonotype has at least ten counts. The chain recombines TRBV12-3 or TRBV12-4 with TRBJ1-1; no reliable D call. The CDR3 consists of 14 residues. Trimming removed 5 bases from V and 6 bases from J, with 16 bases in between. The CDR3 DNA is TGTGCCAGCAGTAAGAGCCGTACGTTCCCTGAAGCTTTCTTT. Amino acids: CASSKSRTFPEAFF.

The chain carries TRBV7-8 and TRBJ1-1; D gene uncertain. The V and J ends lost 1 base and 10 bases respectively, with 13 bases between them. The germline V gene has CDR1 SGHVS and CDR2 FQNEAQ. The CDR3 extends over 13 amino acids. The CDR3 is CASSLVAGYVAFF. CDR3 DNA: TGTGCCAGCAGCTTAGTCGCAGGTTACGTAGCTTTCTTT.

This clonotype was counted many times. The chain employs TRBV20-1 and TRBJ2-2; 11 positions match TRBD2. J gave up 6 bases and V 6 bases, and 6 bases lay outside the gene matches. This CDR3 comprises 14 residues. CDR1 DFQATT and CDR2 SNEGSKA come from the germline V gene (reference sequence). In nucleotides, the CDR3 is TGCAGTGCGCGGGGACTAGCGGTCGCCGGGGAGCTGTTTTTT. Translation gives CSARGLAVAGELFF.

At least ten counts were recorded for this clonotype. This chain uses TRBV6-5 with TRBJ1-3, with 8 positions matching TRBD1. The CDR3 spans 15 residues. Germline lookup yields CDR1 MNHEY and CDR2 SVGAGI. V dropped 4 bases and J dropped 4; count of bases not matched to a gene: 6. The CDR3 reads CASSLDRVRGNTIYF. The CDR3 coding sequence is TGTGCCAGCAGTTTGGACAGGGTGCGAGGAAACACCATATATTTT.

The rearrangement links TRBV12-3 or TRBV12-4 to TRBJ1-5; 10 positions agree with TRBD1. Trimming at V came to 6 bases and at J to 9 bases, leaving 11 bases not matched to a gene. The CDR3 contains 15 residues. The CDR3 loop is CASRWDRGAFRPQHF. The CDR3 DNA reads as TGTGCCAGCAGGTGGGACAGGGGTGCGTTTCGGCCCCAGCATTTT.

The CDR3 DNA reads TGTGCCAGCGGACAGGGTTTAGGATACGAGCAGTACTTC. Protein sequence: CASGQGLGYEQYF. The chain recombines TRBV6-2 or TRBV6-3 with TRBJ2-7, with 8 bases that match TRBD1. With V trimmed by 8 bases and J by 4 bases, 7 bases remained unmatched. CDR1 and CDR2 from the germline V gene are MNHEY and SVGEGT. CDR3 length equals 13 residues.